These T cell receptor beta chains were read from a single sample in a study of early T cells in non-severe SARS-CoV-2 infection. One entry per CDR3 protein, called by TCRdb with MiXCR from the 5' RACE reads. The table shows about 31,000 distinct CDR3 sequences, with approximately 6.9% occurring only once. This specimen consisted of whole blood, obtained at baseline. The receptors were sampled from an adult who was a healthcare worker with PCR-confirmed SARS-CoV-2 infection or an uninfected control (not recorded which). Both conserved end residues are part of each CDR3. Fields, in order: V gene, clone size, D gene, J gene, CDR3 DNA, CDR3 protein. A D gene is named only where the DNA matches it firmly. A row's size may be missing; if present it is once, few, many or a size class.

TRBV7-3	few	TRBD1	TRBJ2-7	TGTGCCAGCAGCATCCGACAGGGGGACGAGCAGTACTTC	CASSIRQGDEQYF
TRBV29-1	many	-	TRBJ2-1	TGCAGCGTTGTTAGAGTAGATATCACCGCCGGACACAATGAGCAGTTCTTC	CSVVRVDITAGHNEQFF
TRBV10-3	-	TRBD2	TRBJ2-3	TGTGCCACTCGACTAGCGGGGGAATTTACGCAGTATTTT	CATRLAGEFTQYF
TRBV4-3	-	-	TRBJ2-7	TGCGCCAGCAGCCAAGATTTCGGGGGAACCACCTACGAGCAGTACTTC	CASSQDFGGTTYEQYF
TRBV4-3	medium-sized	-	TRBJ1-1	TGCGCCAGCAGCCAAGCATATAACCAAGGCTCTGAAGCTTTCTTT	CASSQAYNQGSEAFF
TRBV29-1	many	-	TRBJ2-5	TGCAGCGTTGAGTGGGCCGGGGAAGATGAGACCCAGTACTTC	CSVEWAGEDETQYF
TRBV12-3/TRBV12-4	-	-	TRBJ2-1	TGTGCCAGCAGTTTGACGGGGGAGGCGGGACGAAGAAAGGGGAATGAGCAGTTCTTC	CASSLTGEAGRRKGNEQFF
TRBV18	many	-	TRBJ1-5	TGTGCCAGCTCACCAACCTACGTGGATCAGCCCCAGCATTTT	CASSPTYVDQPQHF
TRBV6-5	many	-	TRBJ2-1	TGTGCCAGCAGTTACTCGGGGCCTCGGGATGAGCAGTTCTTC	CASSYSGPRDEQFF
TRBV9	-	-	TRBJ2-2	TGTGCCAGCAGCGTAGCAGGCGGGATGAACACCGGGGAGCTGTTTTTT	CASSVAGGMNTGELFF
TRBV27	many	-	TRBJ1-2	TGTGCCAGCAGTCAAAGCACAGACTATGGCTACACCTTC	CASSQSTDYGYTF
TRBV28	many	-	TRBJ1-5	TGTGCCAGCAGCATGACAGGTAATCAGCCCCAGCATTTT	CASSMTGNQPQHF
TRBV19	few	-	TRBJ2-2	TGTGCCAGTAGTAGACAGGACGAAAACACCGGGGAGCTGTTTTTT	CASSRQDENTGELFF
TRBV14	many	TRBD1	TRBJ1-2	TGTGCCAGCAGCCAAGAGACAGGGACAGGCTACACCTTC	CASSQETGTGYTF
TRBV12-3/TRBV12-4	few	-	TRBJ2-1	TGTGCCAGCAGTTCAAGGGACCTCAATGAGCAGTTCTTC	CASSSRDLNEQFF
TRBV12-3/TRBV12-4	-	-	TRBJ1-1	TGTGCCAGCAGTTTAGCAGTGGGCACTGAAGCTTTCTTT	CASSLAVGTEAFF
TRBV24-1	few	-	TRBJ2-1	TGTGCCACCAGTGAGGGGGGAGTTGAGCAGTTCTTC	CATSEGGVEQFF